What follows describes a single T cell receptor beta chain. The sample originates from a study of T cells expressing NK-cell markers. Study-wide context: Sequencing of TCR beta repertoires drew on sorted CD3+CD56+NKG2C+, CD3+CD56+NKG2C- and CD3+CD56-NKG2C+ T cells.

TCR beta cDNA was made by 5'RACE template switching with UMIs. TCRdb re-called the 5' RACE reads and shows each CDR3 protein once, DNA omitted. This table lists approximately 150,000 distinct CDR3 sequences. CDR3 size: 13 residues. Germline V gene data show CDR1 as SGHRS and CDR2 as YFSETQ. V gene TRBV5-1 combines with J gene TRBJ1-5. The specimen sequenced was blood T cells: a sorted CD56 or NKG2C T cell subset, CD4+ or CD8+ T cells, or bulk PBMC T cells (not recorded which). This clonotype was obtained from a woman aged 18 to 75 in good health. CDR3 amino acids: CASSLDWEQPQHF.